The entry below gives a single T cell receptor (beta chain) sequence along with its context. Its cognate antigen is unknown. Measured with immunoSEQ multiplex PCR; TCRdb has only the in-frame clones, and not every one. The data show approximately 82,000 clones, 91% seen once. The data were taken from a study of graft-versus-host responses after intestinal transplantation. The CDR3 spans 14 residues. V was clipped by 3 bases and J by 7 bases; unmatched bases: 1. Per the germline V gene, CDR1 is LNHDA and CDR2 is SQIVND (reference sequence). This sequence originates from a human donor who received an intestinal transplant. Sequenced material: unstimulated CD4+ T cells sorted from spleen or lymph node cells, taken before intestinal transplant. V and J are TRBV19 and TRBJ1-6, with TRBD1 matching over 9 bases. The CDR3 DNA is TGTGCCAGTAGTATCGGACAGGGGAATTCACCCCTCCACTTT. It yields the protein CASSIGQGNSPLHF.